This T cell receptor beta chain came from a study of cytomegalovirus exposure and HLA in healthy donors. The primer mix had 60 Vbeta and 13 Jbeta primers. Data came from immunoSEQ multiplex PCR; TCRdb stores just in-frame clones and leaves some out. The sample table sets out some 55,000 clones. Looked up from germline, CDR1 is SGHNT and CDR2 is YYREEE (reference sequence). CDR3 size: 14 residues. Sequenced material: PBMCs. This chain links TRBV5-4 with TRBJ2-5; the D gene is possibly TRBD1 (5 bases). The assigned J gene may be wrong: the sequence end matches TRBJ2-7 better. This TCR derives from a man younger than 35 in good health and CMV-seropositive. CDR3 DNA sequence: TGTGCCAGCAGCCGAAGTATAGGGGTCTACGAGCAGTACTTC. Amino acids: CASSRSIGVYEQYF.